This T cell receptor beta chain was recorded in a study of shared clonotypes between healthy human individuals. Study context: Plates per donor: three CD4 naive, three CD4 memory, two CD8 naive, one CD8 memory.

Some 30,000 T cell genomes (approximately 180 ng DNA) went into each sorted-subset replicate. Sequencing used immunoSEQ multiplex PCR; TCRdb keeps in-frame clones, though not all of them. This repertoire shows about 1.5 million clones, nearly 99% found once; its top ten account for about 0.42%. Points from the study as a whole: Large depth notwithstanding, sorted-subset sequencing proved incomplete by rarefaction. Memory subsets generally showed lower estimated richness than naive subsets.

Germline CDR1 and CDR2: SEHNR and FQNEAQ (reference sequence). This CDR3 has 14 residues. Trimming took 1 base from V and 6 from J, leaving 12 bases between them. As to this clone: Antigen: not known.

The chain employs TRBV7-9 and TRBJ1-2; D is perhaps TRBD1 (5 bases). Sequencing was done on a sample of naive CD4+ T cells sorted from blood. Sample subset: CD45RA+ positively selected. This sequence was found in a man aged 30 to 45 in good health. The CDR3 nucleotides read TGTGCCAGCAGCTTAGTTCAGGGATTGAATGGCTACACCTTC. It encodes CASSLVQGLNGYTF.